In this sample, the clone carrying this T cell receptor (beta chain) turned up once. The target antigen is unknown. This specimen comes from a study of T cell responses to AZD1222 COVID-19 vaccine. Broader study findings: Spike-specific TCR breadth and depth rose after two AZD1222 doses.

This CDR3 contains 14 residues. With 1 base removed from V and 5 bases from J, the gap between germline ends came to 12 bases. Germline-derived CDR1 and CDR2 are SGDLS and YYNGEE. Generated by immunoSEQ multiplex PCR, the TCRdb table keeps only in-frame clones and is missing some. The table includes about 80,000 clones, approximately 90% detected once. Material: peripheral blood, obtained 28 days after the second AZD1222 dose. The chain joins TRBV9 to TRBJ2-5; D is perhaps TRBD2 (6 bases). The clonotype comes from an adult who received the AZD1222 COVID-19 vaccine. This chain's CDR3 is CASSVLASGETQYF. In nucleotides, the CDR3 is TGTGCCAGCAGCGTACTAGCGTCGGGGGAGACCCAGTACTTC.